The 6 T cell receptor beta chains below come from one sample, sequenced in a study of regulatory T cells in long-lasting Graves disease. Time point noted: newly diagnosed GD, antithyroid drugs for less than 3 months. The authors made the TCR library using RNA they extracted from PBMCs. Combining iRepertoire HTBI primers with Arm-PCR of CDR3 regions, the authors built TCR beta libraries. TCRdb re-derived calls from the multiplex PCR reads in MiXCR, one entry per CDR3 protein. The sample consists of approximately 270,000 distinct CDR3 sequences, 18% of them appearing once. The same data also contributed to another study, on T cells in Graves' hyperthyroidism and ophthalmopathy.

The specimen comprised peripheral blood mononuclear cells (PBMCs), sampled at new diagnosis, from a patient treated with antithyroid drugs. The receptor source for this set is a woman aged 30 to 39 with Graves disease.

In this sample, this clonotype turned up many times. The rearrangement links TRBV5-5 to TRBJ1-1; D remains unclear. V lost 4 bases and J lost 3, with 10 bases in between. From germline, CDR1 is SGHKS and CDR2 YYEKEE (reference sequence). The CDR3 runs 13 residues. The chain's CDR3 is CASSTVTYTEAFF. The CDR3 nucleotides read TGTGCCAGCAGCACGGTTACGTACACTGAAGCTTTCTTT.

This clonotype was recorded at least ten times. The V call is TRBV12-3 or TRBV12-4, the J call TRBJ2-1; 8 nucleotides line up with TRBD2. The CDR3 runs to 14 residues. The trim removed 5 bases at V and 6 bases at J, leaving 6 bases unmatched. CDR3 bases: TGTGCCAGCAGTGACGGGGGGGGAAGCAATGAGCAGTTCTTC. Amino acids: CASSDGGGSNEQFF.

This clonotype has ten or more counts. The CDR3, as DNA: TGTGCCATCAGTGAGTCTTGGGACACTCACAATGAGCAGTTCTTC. It translates to CAISESWDTHNEQFF. This chain uses TRBV10-3 with TRBJ2-1, with D perhaps TRBD1 (6 bases). Deletions cut 0 bases from V and 5 bases from J, with 11 bases between. The CDR3 extends over 15 amino acids. Germline V CDR1 and CDR2: ENHRY, SYGVKD.

The CDR3 loop is CASSRGGISSGELFF. Written as DNA, the CDR3 is TGTGCCAGCAGTCGAGGGGGCATCTCTTCCGGGGAGCTGTTTTTT. This chain connects TRBV12-3 or TRBV12-4 to TRBJ2-2, with 7 bases that match TRBD1. V shed 5 bases, J shed 6 bases, and the junction held 9 bases outside the gene matches. CDR3 size: 15 residues.

This clonotype was recorded many times. The chain employs TRBV27 and TRBJ2-7, with a weak D call TRBD1 (5 bases). V shed 10 bases and J shed 0 bases, with 19 bases lying between them. Germline CDR1 reads MNHEY; CDR2 reads SMNVEV (reference sequence). The CDR3 extends over 15 amino acids. The CDR3 DNA is TGTGCCACCCGCCGTATGGGGCTTGACTCCTACGAGCAGTACTTC. This codes for CATRRMGLDSYEQYF.

This clonotype was recorded at least ten times. At one end the junction does not follow the germline gene, possibly because of a read error. The rearrangement links TRBV11-1 to TRBJ2-1; the match to TRBD1 covers 8 bases. CDR1 is SGHAT and CDR2 is FQDESV in the germline V gene (reference sequence). CDR3 size: 13 residues. The chain's CDR3 is CASSLEIRQGKIF. For the CDR3, the DNA is TGTGCCAGCAGCTTAGAGATTCGACAGGGGAAAATCTTC. The complete variable domain, with remaining parts taken from reference TRBV11-1 and TRBJ2-1, reads EAEVAQSPRYKITEKSQAVAFWCDPISGHATLYWYRQILGQGPELLVQFQDESVVDDSQLPKDRFSAERLKGVDSTLKIQPAELGDSAMYLCASSLEIRQGKIFGPGTRLTVL.